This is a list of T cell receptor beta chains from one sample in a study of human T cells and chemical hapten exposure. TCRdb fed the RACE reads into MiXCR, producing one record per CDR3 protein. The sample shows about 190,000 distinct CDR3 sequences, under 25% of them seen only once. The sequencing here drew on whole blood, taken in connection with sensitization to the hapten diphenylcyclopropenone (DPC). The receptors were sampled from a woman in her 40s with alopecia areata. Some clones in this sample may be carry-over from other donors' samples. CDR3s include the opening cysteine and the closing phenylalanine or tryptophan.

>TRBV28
CASIPGAAGADNEQFF
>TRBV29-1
CSVVTGEGYEQYF
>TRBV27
CASSSVPSGPDTQYF
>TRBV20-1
CSASSSGSRTGTDTQYF
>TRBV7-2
CASSLILDPEAFF
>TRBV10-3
CAISSWNTNTEAFF
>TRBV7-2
CASSPTSTDTQYF
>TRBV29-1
CSVVLGQNTGELFF
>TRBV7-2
CASSTGPDRYNEQFF
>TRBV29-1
CSVQTQGAGGEQFF
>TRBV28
CASSLVSTVAYEQYF
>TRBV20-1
CSARKDLNTEAFF
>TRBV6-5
CASSARDRGLYEQYF
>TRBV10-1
CASGTSVSGANVLTF
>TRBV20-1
CSARRPGQSNEKLFF
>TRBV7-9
CASSFGTSGYEQYF
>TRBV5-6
CASSPTYSGARTKEQFF
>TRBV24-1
CATSEPGLAGAYNEQFF
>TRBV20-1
CSAPDTMNTEAFF
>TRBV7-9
CASQGPTGELFF
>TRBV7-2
CASSPGGASTDTQYF
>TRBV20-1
CSASGGQQPQHF
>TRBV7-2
CASSLNLAGFQETQYF
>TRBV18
CASSRLTSASYNEQFF
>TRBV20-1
CSARDRTLTYEQYF
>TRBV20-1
CSARDHGLPANTGELFF
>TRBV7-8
CASSLGQGDEQFF
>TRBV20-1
CSATRTGELFF
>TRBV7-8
CASSLMAGPTDTQYF
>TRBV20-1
CSAINPSGSRDEQFF
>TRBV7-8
CASSQDRRRSELFF
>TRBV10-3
CAILRANPGEQYF
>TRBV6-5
CASSPSGLSYNEQFF
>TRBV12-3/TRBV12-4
CASRRVGNTIYF
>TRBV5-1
CASSLGSGDQPQHF
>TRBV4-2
CASSPSGSEPYEQYF
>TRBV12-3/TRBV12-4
CASTIAGGNQPQHF
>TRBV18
CASSPAAGANVLTF
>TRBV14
CASSQERQSTQYF